This is a list of T cell receptor beta chains from one sample in a study of blood T cell repertoires in COVID-19. Only in-frame clones appear in the TCRdb table, and some are missing; sequencing was by immunoSEQ multiplex PCR. The sample has approximately 300,000 clones, about nine tenths seen once; the top ten hold over 9%. The specimen sequenced was PBMCs or T cells enriched from blood (not recorded which). The origin of the receptors is a woman in her thirties who had recovered from COVID-19. Both conserved end residues are part of each CDR3. A D gene is named only where the DNA matches it firmly. Size is omitted from some rows. Given values are once, few, many or a class for expanded clones.

clone_size | j_call | d_call | v_call | cdr3_aa | cdr3_nt
. | TRBJ1-5 | . | TRBV7-6 | CASSSPWRVGDQPQHF | TGTGCCAGCAGCTCACCGTGGAGGGTAGGAGATCAGCCCCAGCATTTT
. | TRBJ1-4 | TRBD1 | TRBV29-1 | CSVRDRYNEKLFF | TGCAGCGTAAGGGACAGATACAATGAAAAACTGTTTTTT
. | TRBJ2-2 | . | TRBV4-3 | CASSQEASEPTGELFF | TGCGCCAGCAGCCAAGAAGCAAGCGAACCCACCGGGGAGCTGTTTTTT
. | TRBJ2-1 | . | TRBV4-3 | CASSPTGDEQFF | TGCGCCAGCAGCCCCACGGGTGATGAGCAGTTCTTC
. | TRBJ1-4 | TRBD1 | TRBV25-1 | CASSVGTVNEKLFF | TGTGCCAGCAGTGTAGGGACAGTGAATGAAAAACTGTTTTTT
. | TRBJ1-5 | TRBD1 | TRBV28 | CASSFLQGANNQPQHF | TGTGCCAGCAGTTTTCTGCAGGGGGCAAACAATCAGCCCCAGCATTTT
. | TRBJ2-1 | TRBD2 | TRBV7-2 | CASSSTSGTYNEQFF | TGTGCCAGCAGCTCGACTAGCGGTACCTACAATGAGCAGTTCTTC
once | TRBJ1-4 | . | TRBV7-9 | CASSLGWGQGNEKLFF | TGTGCCAGCAGCTTAGGGTGGGGCCAGGGGAATGAAAAACTGTTTTTT
. | TRBJ2-7 | . | TRBV4-2 | CASSRDTQGTYEQYF | TGTGCCAGCAGCCGAGACACCCAGGGAACCTACGAGCAGTACTTC
. | TRBJ1-4 | . | TRBV24-1 | CATRRSTGSPTNEKLFF | TGTGCCACCAGACGTTCTACAGGGTCCCCAACTAATGAAAAACTGTTTTTT
. | TRBJ1-2 | . | TRBV4-3 | CASSQGAEGYGYTF | TGCGCCAGCAGCCAAGGTGCGGAGGGCTATGGCTACACCTTC
. | TRBJ2-2 | TRBD1 | TRBV19 | CASKRGDRDYGGELFF | TGTGCCAGTAAAAGGGGGGACAGGGATTATGGCGGGGAGCTGTTTTTT
once | TRBJ1-4 | TRBD1 | TRBV5-1 | CASSNPGGLGEKLFF | TGCGCCAGCTCCAATCCAGGGGGTCTTGGGGAAAAACTGTTTTTT
. | TRBJ2-2 | TRBD2 | TRBV11-2 | CASSLAALAGKVFF | TGTGCCAGCAGCTTAGCCGCGCTAGCGGGAAAGGTGTTTTTT
. | TRBJ2-7 | . | TRBV7-2 | CASRGSGSTGEQYF | TGTGCCAGCAGGGGGTCGGGGAGCACCGGCGAGCAGTACTTC
. | TRBJ2-7 | . | TRBV10-3 | CAATPGTRDEQYF | TGTGCCGCCACACCGGGAACCCGCGACGAGCAGTACTTC
. | TRBJ1-1 | . | TRBV25-1 | CASSELANTEAFF | TGTGCCAGCAGTGAATTGGCGAACACTGAAGCTTTCTTT
. | TRBJ1-2 | . | TRBV15 | CATTHQGYLSYTF | TGTGCCACCACTCATCAGGGGTACCTTAGCTACACCTTC
. | TRBJ2-4 | TRBD2 | TRBV10-2 | CASSELASGSRVVKNIQYF | TGCGCCAGCAGTGAGTTGGCTAGCGGGAGTCGGGTTGTCAAAAACATTCAGTACTTC
. | TRBJ2-7 | TRBD1 | TRBV9 | CASRSKTSGTGIYEQYF | TGTGCCAGCAGATCGAAAACTTCCGGGACAGGGATTTACGAGCAGTACTTC
. | TRBJ2-7 | . | TRBV13 | CASSLRTLFHEQYF | TGTGCCAGCAGCTTAAGGACACTTTTCCACGAGCAGTACTTC
. | TRBJ1-2 | TRBD1 | TRBV4-1 | CASSQAYLGQGAVYGYTF | TGCGCCAGCAGCCAAGCCTACCTAGGACAGGGGGCTGTCTATGGCTACACCTTC
. | TRBJ1-1 | TRBD1 | TRBV10-1 | CASSESGTGNIEAFF | TGCGCCAGCAGTGAGTCGGGGACAGGGAATATTGAAGCTTTCTTT
. | TRBJ2-3 | TRBD1 | TRBV5-8 | CASSLSGRGHGDTQYF | TGTGCCAGCAGCTTGTCTGGCAGGGGGCATGGAGATACGCAGTATTTT
. | TRBJ2-5 | . | TRBV28 | CASSLSPGNRKETQYF | TGTGCCAGCAGTTTATCACCAGGGAACCGCAAAGAGACCCAGTACTTC
. | TRBJ1-5 | TRBD1 | TRBV6-2/TRBV6-3 | CASSRDRADQPQHF | TGTGCCAGCAGCCGCGACAGGGCGGACCAGCCCCAGCATTTT
. | TRBJ2-3 | TRBD2 | TRBV4-1 | CASGRLAGGNTDTQYF | TGCGCCAGCGGCCGACTAGCGGGAGGAAACACAGATACGCAGTATTTT
once | TRBJ2-3 | . | TRBV9 | CASSVNQGMEADTQYF | TGTGCCAGCAGCGTTAATCAGGGGATGGAGGCAGATACGCAGTATTTT
. | TRBJ1-5 | . | TRBV7-2 | CASSYVGTSGSNQPQHF | TGTGCCAGCAGCTATGTAGGGACATCGGGCTCCAATCAGCCCCAGCATTTT
. | TRBJ1-4 | TRBD1 | TRBV4-1 | CASSQAGTGNEKLFF | TGCGCCAGCAGCCAAGCCGGGACAGGGAATGAAAAACTGTTTTTT
. | TRBJ1-5 | . | TRBV30 | CAWSGTSGAQNQPQHF | TGTGCCTGGAGTGGAACATCAGGGGCACAAAATCAGCCCCAGCATTTT
once | TRBJ2-3 | TRBD2 | TRBV13 | CASSLRLAGALTDTQYF | TGTGCCAGCAGCTTAAGACTAGCGGGAGCACTAACAGATACGCAGTATTTT
. | TRBJ1-2 | TRBD1 | TRBV30 | CAWSLSPGQSTGGYTF | TGTGCCTGGAGTTTATCACCGGGACAGTCGACGGGTGGCTACACCTTC
. | TRBJ1-1 | . | TRBV19 | CASSPTGLADTEAFF | TGTGCCAGTAGTCCGACAGGCCTCGCCGACACTGAAGCTTTCTTT
. | TRBJ1-4 | . | TRBV6-5 | CASSYRRKKLFF | TGTGCCAGCAGTTATAGGAGGAAAAAACTGTTTTTT
. | TRBJ2-1 | . | TRBV11-2 | CASKDFVGGHYNEQFF | TGTGCCAGCAAAGACTTTGTGGGAGGCCACTACAATGAGCAGTTCTTC
few | TRBJ1-3 | . | TRBV5-6 | CASSNYNTIYF | TGTGCCAGCAGCAACTATAACACCATATATTTT
. | TRBJ2-1 | TRBD2 | TRBV3-1/TRBV3-2 | CASSPSIAGGSDNEQFF | TGTGCCAGCAGCCCCTCCATCGCGGGAGGCTCGGACAATGAGCAGTTCTTC
. | TRBJ1-1 | . | TRBV9 | CASGSQGMEAFF | TGTGCCAGCGGGAGCCAAGGGATGGAAGCTTTCTTT
. | TRBJ1-5 | . | TRBV19 | CASSPGGAQFQPQHF | TGTGCCAGTAGTCCGGGAGGGGCGCAGTTTCAGCCCCAGCATTTT
. | TRBJ2-5 | . | TRBV5-1 | CASSDLGLHALQETQYF | TGCGCCAGCAGTGATCTTGGGCTGCATGCCTTGCAAGAGACCCAGTACTTC
. | TRBJ1-1 | . | TRBV28 | CASSLSGIKLNTEAFF | TGTGCCAGCAGTTTATCAGGGATAAAATTGAACACTGAAGCTTTCTTT
. | TRBJ2-1 | TRBD2 | TRBV27 | CASRRLAGGSEQFF | TGTGCCAGCAGAAGACTAGCGGGTGGTAGTGAGCAGTTCTTC
. | TRBJ2-1 | . | TRBV6-5 | CASAPNAGQFF | TGTGCCAGCGCCCCTAACGCCGGGCAGTTCTTC
. | TRBJ2-5 | TRBD1 | TRBV7-9 | CASSPVDRVGQETQYF | TGTGCCAGCAGCCCCGTGGACAGGGTAGGGCAAGAGACCCAGTACTTC
. | TRBJ1-1 | . | TRBV7-9 | CASSFREGTEAFF | TGTGCCAGCAGCTTCAGGGAAGGGACTGAAGCTTTCTTT
. | TRBJ2-3 | . | TRBV9 | CASSVAEGADTQYF | TGTGCCAGCAGCGTAGCCGAGGGGGCAGATACGCAGTATTTT
. | TRBJ2-3 | . | TRBV4-2 | CASSQGDSLGDTQYF | TGTGCCAGCAGCCAAGGGGACTCCCTTGGTGATACGCAGTATTTT
. | TRBJ1-1 | . | TRBV10-2 | CASSYRSSLNTEAFF | TGCGCCAGCAGTTACCGCAGTTCGTTGAACACTGAAGCTTTCTTT
. | TRBJ1-4 | . | TRBV28 | CASSLFGAGQEKLFF | TGTGCCAGCAGTTTATTTGGTGCAGGTCAAGAAAAACTGTTTTTT
. | TRBJ1-2 | . | TRBV6-1 | CASSVARLGYTF | TGTGCCAGCAGTGTAGCTCGCCTAGGCTACACCTTC
. | TRBJ2-7 | TRBD1 | TRBV3-1/TRBV3-2 | CASSQIRDRENSYEQYF | TGTGCCAGCAGCCAAATCAGGGACAGGGAAAACTCCTACGAGCAGTACTTC
. | TRBJ1-4 | . | TRBV19 | CASSIWSPTEKLFF | TGTGCCAGTAGTATTTGGAGCCCGACTGAAAAACTGTTTTTT
. | TRBJ2-1 | TRBD1 | TRBV15 | CATSKGRGSLDEQFF | TGTGCCACCAGCAAGGGCAGGGGGAGTTTGGATGAGCAGTTCTTC
. | TRBJ2-5 | TRBD2 | TRBV20-1 | CSASRLAGQETQYF | TGCAGTGCTAGTAGACTAGCTGGGCAAGAGACCCAGTACTTC
. | TRBJ1-2 | . | TRBV28 | CASTTIGAVLYGYTF | TGTGCCAGCACCACGATAGGGGCGGTGCTCTATGGCTACACCTTC
. | TRBJ2-5 | TRBD2 | TRBV12-5 | CASGPSTSGSLTETQYF | TGTGCTAGTGGTCCCTCGACTAGCGGGAGTCTAACGGAGACCCAGTACTTC
. | TRBJ2-2 | TRBD2 | TRBV19 | CASSIGAGVGGELFF | TGTGCCAGTAGTATTGGAGCGGGAGTGGGCGGGGAGCTGTTTTTT
. | TRBJ2-3 | . | TRBV19 | CASRNRPTSTDTQYF | TGTGCCAGTCGAAATAGGCCGACTAGCACAGATACGCAGTATTTT
. | TRBJ1-1 | TRBD1 | TRBV15 | CATSRVIGTGEFLGF | TGTGCCACCAGCAGAGTTATAGGGACAGGGGAATTTTTAGGGTTT